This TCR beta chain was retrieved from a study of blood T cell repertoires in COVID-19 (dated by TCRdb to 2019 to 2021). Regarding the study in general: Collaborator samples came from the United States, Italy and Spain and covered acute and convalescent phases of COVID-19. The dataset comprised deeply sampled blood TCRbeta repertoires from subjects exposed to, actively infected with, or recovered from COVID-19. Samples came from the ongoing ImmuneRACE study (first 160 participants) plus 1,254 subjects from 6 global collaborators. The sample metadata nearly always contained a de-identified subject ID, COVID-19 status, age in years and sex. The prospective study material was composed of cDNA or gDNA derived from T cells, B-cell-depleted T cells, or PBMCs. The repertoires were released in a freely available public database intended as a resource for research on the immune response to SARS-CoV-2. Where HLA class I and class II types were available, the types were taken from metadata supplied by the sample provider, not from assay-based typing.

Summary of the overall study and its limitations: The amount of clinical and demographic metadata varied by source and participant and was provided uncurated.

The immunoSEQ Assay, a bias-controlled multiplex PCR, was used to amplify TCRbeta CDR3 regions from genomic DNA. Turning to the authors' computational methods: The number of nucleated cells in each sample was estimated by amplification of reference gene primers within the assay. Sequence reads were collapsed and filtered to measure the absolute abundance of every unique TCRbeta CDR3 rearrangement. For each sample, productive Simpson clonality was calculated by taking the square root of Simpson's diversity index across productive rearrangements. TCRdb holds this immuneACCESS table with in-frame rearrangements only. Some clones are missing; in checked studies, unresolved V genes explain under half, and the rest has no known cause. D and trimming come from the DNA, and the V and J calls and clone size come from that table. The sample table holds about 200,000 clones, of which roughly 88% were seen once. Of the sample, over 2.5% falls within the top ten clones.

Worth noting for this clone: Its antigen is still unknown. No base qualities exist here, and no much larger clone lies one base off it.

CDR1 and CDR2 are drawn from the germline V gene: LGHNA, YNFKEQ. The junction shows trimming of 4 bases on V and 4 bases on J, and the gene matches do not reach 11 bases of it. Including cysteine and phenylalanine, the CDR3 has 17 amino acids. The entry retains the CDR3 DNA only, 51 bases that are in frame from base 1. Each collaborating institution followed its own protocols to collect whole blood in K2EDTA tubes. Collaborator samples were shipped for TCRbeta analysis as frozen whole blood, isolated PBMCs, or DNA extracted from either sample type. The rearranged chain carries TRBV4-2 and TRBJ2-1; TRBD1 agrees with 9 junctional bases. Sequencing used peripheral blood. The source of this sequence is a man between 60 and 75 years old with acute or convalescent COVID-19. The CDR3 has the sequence CASSLLGGTGKYNEQFF. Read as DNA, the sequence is TGTGCCAGCAGCCTCCTAGGCGGGACAGGGAAATACAATGAGCAGTTCTTC.